Listed here are 18 T cell receptor beta chains from one sample, sequenced in a study of identical twins. MiXCR was run by TCRdb on the 5' RACE reads, yielding one entry per CDR3 protein. This table has about 720,000 distinct CDR3 sequences, roughly 18% appearing once. The data also belong to a second study, concerning T cells expressing NK-cell markers.

What was sequenced was PBMCs. The receptor source for this set is a woman aged 18 to 35 in good health.

This clonotype was found a few times. CDR3 protein: CASSLTGLSQETQYF. The CDR3 bases are TGCGCCAGCAGCTTAACAGGGCTTTCCCAAGAGACCCAGTACTTC. V and J are TRBV5-1 and TRBJ2-5; D may be TRBD1 (6 bases). The V gene's germline CDR1 is SGHRS and CDR2 YFSETQ. This CDR3 spans 15 amino acids. Trimming took 2 bases from V and 1 from J, leaving 12 bases between them.

This clonotype was seen a handful of times. The rearrangement links TRBV27 to TRBJ2-1; 9 nucleotides agree with TRBD2. The germline V gene has CDR1 MNHEY and CDR2 SMNVEV (reference sequence). Trimming took 5 bases from V and 5 from J; bases not matched to a gene: 7. CDR3 length: 15 residues. This CDR3 reads CASSILAGENNEQFF. The CDR3 bases are TGTGCCAGCAGTATTTTAGCGGGAGAAAACAATGAGCAGTTCTTC.

This clonotype was counted between two and nine times. The chain carries TRBV20-1 and TRBJ2-1, with 7 nucleotides matching TRBD2. CDR1 and CDR2 (germline): DFQATT, SNEGSKA (reference sequence). The CDR3 covers 15 residues. Trimming at V came to 6 bases and at J to 9 bases, leaving 17 bases not matched to a gene. CDR3 in DNA: TGCAGTGCCCGTCAATCGGGACTAAGGATGGGTGAGCAGTTCTTC. This codes for CSARQSGLRMGEQFF.

This clonotype was picked up many times. The gene calls are TRBV6-5 and TRBJ2-2; 11 positions match TRBD1. Per the germline V gene, CDR1 is MNHEY and CDR2 is SVGAGI. CDR3 length equals 16 residues. The V and J ends lost 4 bases and 7 bases, in that order; junction bases with no gene match: 8. CDR3 sequence: CASSSMDRGQVGELFF. The DNA of the CDR3 is TGTGCCAGCAGTTCGATGGACAGGGGGCAGGTCGGGGAGCTGTTTTTT.

This clonotype was picked up a small number of times. V usage is TRBV6-1 and J usage is TRBJ2-7; a weak D match, TRBD1 (6 bases). The CDR3 runs to 15 residues. Germline loops: CDR1 MNHNS, CDR2 SASEGT. V was cut by 3 bases and J by 0 bases, with 12 bases left in between. In DNA form, the CDR3 reads TGTGCCAGCAGTGAGGAAGGGGGTAGCTCCTACGAGCAGTACTTC. Amino acid sequence: CASSEEGGSSYEQYF.

This clonotype came up a few times. The chain joins TRBV5-5 to TRBJ2-7; TRBD1 might be the D (7 bases). The CDR3 has 13 residues. Looked up from germline, CDR1 is SGHKS and CDR2 is YYEKEE (reference sequence). V lost 4 bases and J 4 bases, leaving 12 bases between the germline ends. CDR3 sequence reads: CASSRGTVYEQYF. The CDR3 DNA is TGTGCCAGCAGCCGCGGGACAGTGTACGAGCAGTACTTC.

V usage is TRBV5-6 and J usage is TRBJ1-1, with TRBD1 as a possible D gene (6 bases). CDR1 is SGHDT, CDR2 YYEEEE, per germline. Trimming cost V 2 bases and J 3 bases, with 14 bases left between them. CDR3 length: 15 residues. This CDR3 reads CASSFGGRGYTEAFF. CDR3 DNA: TGTGCCAGCAGCTTTGGGGGGCGAGGGTACACTGAAGCTTTCTTT.

This rearrangement joins TRBV3-1 to TRBJ2-1; 9 nucleotides match TRBD2. CDR3 length: 17 residues. Germline lookup yields CDR1 LGHDT and CDR2 YNNKEL (reference sequence). V lost 4 bases, J lost 8 bases, and 15 bases stayed unmatched. CDR3 loop: CASSLARLRGGRDEQFF. The CDR3 DNA reads as TGTGCCAGCAGCCTGGCAAGGCTGCGGGGGGGTCGGGATGAGCAGTTCTTC.

This chain links TRBV12-3 or TRBV12-4 with TRBJ2-2, with 8 bases fitting TRBD1. This CDR3 has 13 amino acids. V shed 6 bases and J 4 bases; nucleotides not matched to a gene: 1. CDR3 nucleotides: TGTGCCAGCAGCAGGGGGCCCACCGGGGAGCTGTTTTTT. This codes for CASSRGPTGELFF.

J is TRBJ2-5 and V is TRBV12-5; D gene unclear. Deletions cut 3 bases from V and 2 bases from J, with 13 bases between. Germline CDR1 reads LGHNT; CDR2 reads FRNRAP. The CDR3 has 15 amino acids. The CDR3 bases are TGTGCTAGTGGTTTCTACGCATGGGGACAAGAGACCCAGTACTTC. This sequence encodes CASGFYAWGQETQYF.

V and J are TRBV30 and TRBJ1-6; no clear D gene. The CDR3 spans 12 residues. Trimming took off 6 bases at V and 7 bases at J, with 10 bases between the two ends. Germline CDR1 is GTSNPN and CDR2 is SVGIG (reference sequence). The CDR3 here is CACRWGNSPLHF. DNA of the CDR3: TGTGCCTGCCGGTGGGGAAATTCACCCCTCCACTTT.

The chain links TRBV7-2 to TRBJ2-7; 7 positions agree with TRBD2. V dropped 5 bases and J dropped 3; count of bases not matched to a gene: 10. Looked up from germline, CDR1 is SGHTA and CDR2 is FQGNSA. The CDR3 extends over 15 amino acids. The DNA of the CDR3 is TGTGCCAGCAGCAAGAGGGCTAGCGGAAACTACGAGCAGTACTTC. This translates into CASSKRASGNYEQYF.

The V gene is TRBV20-1, the J gene TRBJ2-1; 11 bases agree with TRBD2. Losses at the gene ends were 6 bases for V and 3 bases for J; bases not matched to a gene: 4. CDR1 and CDR2 (germline): DFQATT, SNEGSKA (reference sequence). The CDR3 loop spans 14 amino acids. Here the CDR3 reads CSARLAGLYNEQFF. The CDR3 DNA is TGCAGTGCCAGACTAGCGGGGCTCTACAATGAGCAGTTCTTC.

This clonotype was detected only a few times. The chain couples TRBV9 to TRBJ2-3; TRBD2 matches 7 bases. The germline V gene encodes CDR1 SGDLS and CDR2 YYNGEE. The CDR3 runs 19 residues. Unmatched junction bases numbered 20, after V lost 6 bases and J lost 1 base. The CDR3 DNA is TGTGCCAGCACCCTAACAGCCATTTCCGGGGGGATAGGCACAGATACGCAGTATTTT. Amino acid sequence: CASTLTAISGGIGTDTQYF.

The chain carries TRBV27 and TRBJ2-7; a weak D match, TRBD1 (5 bases). There are 15 residues in the CDR3. The germline gives CDR1 MNHEY, CDR2 SMNVEV (reference sequence). Trimming shortened V by 2 bases and J by 2 bases, and 13 bases separated the two germline ends. CDR3 in amino acids: CASSLMQGRAYEQYF. CDR3 in DNA: TGTGCCAGCAGTTTAATGCAGGGCCGCGCCTACGAGCAGTACTTC.

This clonotype was picked up a small number of times. This CDR3 is CATTGSLTDTQYF. CDR3 coding DNA: TGTGCCACCACCGGCAGTCTCACAGATACGCAGTATTTT. The rearrangement joins TRBV27 to TRBJ2-3; D not certain. V gave up 10 bases and J gave up 2 bases, with 13 bases separating them. The germline CDR1 and CDR2 sequences are MNHEY and SMNVEV (reference sequence). The CDR3 length is 13 residues.

This clonotype was seen only a few times. The chain recombines TRBV2 with TRBJ2-3; tentative D call: TRBD1 (6 bases). Germline lookup yields CDR1 SNHLY and CDR2 FYNNEI. The CDR3 extends over 12 amino acids. V was trimmed by 10 bases and J by 4 bases, leaving 12 bases between them. The DNA for the CDR3 is TGTGCCACCGCCAGGGGATCAGATACGCAGTATTTT. The encoded protein is CATARGSDTQYF.

In this sample, this clonotype turned up many times. This sequence joins TRBV27 and TRBJ1-2; 11 nucleotides line up with TRBD1. CDR3 length equals 13 residues. V lost 6 bases to trimming and J lost 7 bases; unmatched junction nucleotides: 4. The germline gives CDR1 MNHEY, CDR2 SMNVEV (reference sequence). The CDR3, as DNA: TGTGCCAGCAGCCGGGGACAGGGGGGTGGCTACACCTTC. The encoded protein is CASSRGQGGGYTF.